What follows describes a single T cell receptor beta chain. This CDR3 contains 13 residues. The ends were cut back, 3 bases at V and 5 bases at J, with 8 bases in the middle. From germline, CDR1 is LGHDT and CDR2 YNNKEL (reference sequence). The data stem from a study of blood T cell repertoires in COVID-19. On the study more broadly: The origin of the acute and convalescent COVID-19 samples was the United States, Italy and Spain. The analysed material was cDNA or gDNA that came from T cells, B-cell-depleted T cells, or PBMCs.

The authors' processing: Amplification of reference gene primers was used by the study to estimate nucleated cell counts. TCRdb's table, derived via immunoSEQ multiplex PCR, lists solely in-frame clones and lacks some. The D gene and trimming were derived from the DNA, and the V and J assignments and clone size from that table. This repertoire shows some 20,000 clones, around 87% found once; its top ten account for over 9.5%. Material: peripheral blood. The chain employs TRBV3-1 (or the pseudogene TRBV3-2) and TRBJ2-1, with D possibly being TRBD1 (5 bases). The TCR originated in a human donor in a cohort sampled during active COVID-19. The CDR3 nucleotides read TGTGCCAGCAGCCAGCCAGGGAACAATGAGCAGTTCTTC. The encoded protein is CASSQPGNNEQFF.